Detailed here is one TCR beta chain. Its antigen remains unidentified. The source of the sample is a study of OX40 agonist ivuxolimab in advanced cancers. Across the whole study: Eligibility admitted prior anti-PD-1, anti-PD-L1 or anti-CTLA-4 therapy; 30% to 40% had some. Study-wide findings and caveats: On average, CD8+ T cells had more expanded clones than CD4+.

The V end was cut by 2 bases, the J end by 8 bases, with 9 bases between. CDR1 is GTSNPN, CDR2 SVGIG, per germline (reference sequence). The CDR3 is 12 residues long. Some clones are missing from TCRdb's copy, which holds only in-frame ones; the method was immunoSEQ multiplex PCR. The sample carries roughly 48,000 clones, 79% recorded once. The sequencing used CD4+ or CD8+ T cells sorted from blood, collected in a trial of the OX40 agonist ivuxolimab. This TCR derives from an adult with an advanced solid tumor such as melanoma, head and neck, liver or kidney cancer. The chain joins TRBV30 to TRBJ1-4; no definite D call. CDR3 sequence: CAWSTPGEKLFF. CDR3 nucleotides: TGTGCCTGGAGTACCCCTGGGGAAAAACTGTTTTTT.